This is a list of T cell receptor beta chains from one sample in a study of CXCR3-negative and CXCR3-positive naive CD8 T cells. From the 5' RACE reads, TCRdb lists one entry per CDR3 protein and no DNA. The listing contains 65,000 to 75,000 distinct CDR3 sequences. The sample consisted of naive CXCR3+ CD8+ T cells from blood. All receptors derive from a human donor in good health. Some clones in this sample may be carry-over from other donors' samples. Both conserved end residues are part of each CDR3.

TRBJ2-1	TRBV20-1	CSARDFEREVTEQFF
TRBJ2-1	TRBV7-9	CASSSDGGEQFF
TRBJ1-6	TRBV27	CASRDHPIDSTYSPLHF
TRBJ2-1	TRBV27	CASSSPSGNEQFF
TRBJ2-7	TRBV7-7	CASSFGTSHEQYF
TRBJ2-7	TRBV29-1	CSVNTGQDYEQYF
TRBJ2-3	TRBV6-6	CAGQGAFTDTQYF
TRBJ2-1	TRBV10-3	CAISEIAGGKNEQFF
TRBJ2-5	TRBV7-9	CASSLAVGPGETQYF
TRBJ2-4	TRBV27	CASSFLGSDIQYF
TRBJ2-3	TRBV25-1	CASSELEGDTQYF
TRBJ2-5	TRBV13	CAGSSRTSRETQYF
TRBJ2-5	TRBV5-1	CASSLTGGAGHQETQYF
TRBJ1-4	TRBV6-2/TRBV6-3	CASSYSPANEKLFF
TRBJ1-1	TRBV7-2	CASSLGEWTEAFF
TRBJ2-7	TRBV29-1	CSGKVNDYEQYF
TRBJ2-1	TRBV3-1	CASSQDIQPYNEQFF
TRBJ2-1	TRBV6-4	CASSAGQSSYNEQFF
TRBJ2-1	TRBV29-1	CSVDWPSGGSEQFF
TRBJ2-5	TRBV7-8	CASSFDTPTGDETQYF
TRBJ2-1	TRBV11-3	CASSLRDGSYNEQFF
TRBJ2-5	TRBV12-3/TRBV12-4	CASSDQETQYF
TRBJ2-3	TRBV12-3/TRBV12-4	CASSFPPGQGDSTDTQYF
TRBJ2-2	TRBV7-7	CASSSTDLTSNTGELFF
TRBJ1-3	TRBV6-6	CASSQRTGGTGNTIYF
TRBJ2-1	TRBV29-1	CSVEDWASGTSNEQFF
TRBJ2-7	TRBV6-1	CASAWSGLDDYEQYF
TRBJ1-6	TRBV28	CASSLTVDTYNSPLHF
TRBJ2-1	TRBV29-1	CSVPTRQGGSYNEQFF
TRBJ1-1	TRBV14	CASSHLGTVLLREAFF
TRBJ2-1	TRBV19	CASSRGVGNEQFF
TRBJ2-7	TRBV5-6	CASSLAGARPYEQYF
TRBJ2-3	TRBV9	CASSVYPIDTDTQYF
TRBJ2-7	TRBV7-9	CASSLGAINGQGRRTYEQYF
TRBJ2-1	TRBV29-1	CSVEVVGGAPLNEQFF
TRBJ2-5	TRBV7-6	CASSLGPDSKKETQYF
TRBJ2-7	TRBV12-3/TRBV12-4	CASSPTGSYEQYF
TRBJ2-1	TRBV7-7	CASSSTGQGDEQFF
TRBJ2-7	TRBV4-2	CASSQPPGTGIAYEQYF
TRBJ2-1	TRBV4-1	CASSLTSGGPAEQFF
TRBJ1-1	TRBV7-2	CASREVGFEAFF
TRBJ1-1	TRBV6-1	CASSERQGWDTEAFF
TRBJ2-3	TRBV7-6	CASSEEYGPDTQYF
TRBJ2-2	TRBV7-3	CASSLVGDGELFF
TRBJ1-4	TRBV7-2	CASNPRGNGGSEKLFF
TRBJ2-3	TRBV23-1	CASSQPPPWLRTDTQYF
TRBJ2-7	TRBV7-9	CASSHRAEKSYEQYF